This TCR beta chain was identified during a study of glioma-infiltrating T cells after dendritic cell vaccination. Time point indicated: after dendritic cell vaccination, including at tumor progression/relapse. Fresh-frozen tumor tissue and more than two years of survival data were available for all. Generated by immunoSEQ multiplex PCR, the TCRdb table keeps only in-frame clones and is missing some. The table shows about 50,000 clones, with about 88% occurring only once. CDR1 and CDR2 from the germline V gene are SEHNR and FQNEAQ (reference sequence). The V end lost 1 base, the J end lost 7 bases, and 10 bases lay between the germline ends. The CDR3 totals 13 residues.

This sample comprised blood, obtained after dendritic cell vaccination. This chain uses TRBV7-9 with TRBJ1-1; D unresolved. This sequence was found in a human donor with glioblastoma. The CDR3 region is CASSLDIGSEAFF. The CDR3 DNA reads TGTGCCAGCAGCTTAGATATAGGGAGTGAAGCTTTCTTT.